This is a list of T cell receptor beta chains from one sample in a study of control samples from healthy donors and cancer patients. Assay used: immunoSEQ multiplex PCR; TCRdb lists only in-frame clones, some missing. Here the sample spans 120,000 or so clones, around 87% being singletons. Source material: blood. The receptors were gathered from a middle-aged man in good health. The CDR3 runs from the conserved cysteine through the conserved F or W. The D gene is left open where the match is weak. Expanded clones get a size class; other rows say once, few or many, or leave the size out.

size,J,V,D,DNA,CDR3
NA,TRBJ2-5,TRBV7-9,TRBD1,TGTGCCAGCAGCCCGGAAGGGGGGGACAGGGGGCGTCGAGAGACCCAGTACTTC,CASSPEGGDRGRRETQYF
NA,TRBJ1-1,TRBV5-1,NA,TGCGCCAGCAGCGCGATTCATACGAACACTGAAGCTTTCTTT,CASSAIHTNTEAFF
NA,TRBJ1-1,TRBV30,NA,TGTGCCTGGAGCAATGGACAGAACACTGAAGCTTTCTTT,CAWSNGQNTEAFF
once,TRBJ2-7,TRBV5-1,NA,TGCGCCAGCAGCTTTCTTGAGGGGGGAAACTCCTACGAGCAGTACTTC,CASSFLEGGNSYEQYF
NA,TRBJ1-2,TRBV7-9,NA,TGTGCCAGCAGCTTGAATGCCTATGGCTACACCTTC,CASSLNAYGYTF
few,TRBJ1-2,TRBV24-1,NA,TGTGCCACCAGTGGAGACGGCTATGGCTACACCTTC,CATSGDGYGYTF
NA,TRBJ1-2,TRBV2,NA,TGTGCCAGCAGTGAGTCAGGGGCCTATGGCTACACCTTC,CASSESGAYGYTF
NA,TRBJ1-6,TRBV4-1,NA,TGCGCCAGCAGCCACTTGGACAACGTAAATTCACCCCTCCACTTT,CASSHLDNVNSPLHF
NA,TRBJ2-7,TRBV7-8,NA,TGTGCCAGCAACCGACAGGCCCACTACGAGCAGTACTTC,CASNRQAHYEQYF
NA,TRBJ2-5,TRBV20-1,NA,TGCAGTGCTAGTTTATCCGGACGGGGCCAAGAGACCCAGTACTTC,CSASLSGRGQETQYF
NA,TRBJ2-3,TRBV4-3,NA,TGCGCCAGCAGCCCCGCAACAGGGAGAGCAGATACGCAGTATTTT,CASSPATGRADTQYF
NA,TRBJ1-2,TRBV12-3/TRBV12-4,NA,TGTGCCAGCAGTTATGGGTGGGGCTATGGCTACACCTTC,CASSYGWGYGYTF
NA,TRBJ1-6,TRBV19,TRBD1,TGTGCCAGTACCCCGGACAGGAACTATAATTCACCCCTCCACTTT,CASTPDRNYNSPLHF
NA,TRBJ1-2,TRBV7-3,NA,TGTGCCAGCAGCGGCAATGAAGAAAATGGCTACACCTTC,CASSGNEENGYTF
NA,TRBJ1-6,TRBV6-5,NA,TGTGCCAGCAGCCTCAGAACACAGGGATCCTCACCCCTCCACTTT,CASSLRTQGSSPLHF
NA,TRBJ2-5,TRBV5-1,NA,TGCGCCAGCAGCCCCCGATTCCAAGAGACCCAGTACTTC,CASSPRFQETQYF
NA,TRBJ1-1,TRBV18,TRBD1,TGTGCCAGCTCACCAATACAGGGGGAACACACTGAAGCTTTCTTT,CASSPIQGEHTEAFF
NA,TRBJ1-2,TRBV2,TRBD1,TGTGCCAGCAGCTCGGACAGGATGTCCTATGGCTACACCTTC,CASSSDRMSYGYTF
NA,TRBJ1-3,TRBV29-1,NA,TGCAGCGTTGCACAAAACTCTGGAAACACCATATATTTT,CSVAQNSGNTIYF
NA,TRBJ1-4,TRBV25-1,TRBD1,TGTGCCAGCAGTCCCCCCAATCTACAGGGGTCTAATGAAAAACTGTTTTTT,CASSPPNLQGSNEKLFF
few,TRBJ2-1,TRBV7-2,TRBD2,TGTGCCAGCAGCTTAGCAGCGGGGACCGATCTTTATGAGCAGTTCTTC,CASSLAAGTDLYEQFF
NA,TRBJ1-1,TRBV27,NA,TGTGCCAGCAGTTTATGGGGGGGCCTGAACACTGAAGCTTTCTTT,CASSLWGGLNTEAFF
NA,TRBJ1-2,TRBV7-2,NA,TGTGCCAGCAGCTTAGCGCAGCACAGGGAGGGCTACACCTTC,CASSLAQHREGYTF
NA,TRBJ2-7,TRBV6-5,NA,TGTGCCAGCAGTTACGTGGGGAGACCCTACGAGCAGTACTTC,CASSYVGRPYEQYF
NA,TRBJ2-3,TRBV4-3,TRBD2,TGCGCCAGCAGCCAAGAATCAGCGGGGGGTCCCACAGATACGCAGTATTTT,CASSQESAGGPTDTQYF
NA,TRBJ2-7,TRBV6-5,NA,TGTGCCAGCAGTTACGGCAATACCTACGAGCAGTACTTC,CASSYGNTYEQYF
NA,TRBJ2-1,TRBV19,NA,TGTGCCAGTACCGCCCGCTTGAGGCAGAGCGATGAGCAGTTCTTC,CASTARLRQSDEQFF
NA,TRBJ2-7,TRBV7-2,TRBD1,TGTGCCAGCAGCTCGACCCGGACAGGGGGACCTGTCGAGCAGTACTTC,CASSSTRTGGPVEQYF
NA,TRBJ1-6,TRBV2,NA,TGTGCCAGCACTAATAATTCACCCCTCCACTTT,CASTNNSPLHF
NA,TRBJ1-1,TRBV2,NA,TGTGCCAGCAGGCAGGGCAATGAAGCTTTCTTT,CASRQGNEAFF
NA,TRBJ1-1,TRBV23-1,NA,TGCGTTACCAGCGGGGGACGGGACACTGAAGCTTTCTTT,CVTSGGRDTEAFF
NA,TRBJ1-5,TRBV19,TRBD1,TGTGCCAGTAGTTTACAGGGGACGAGCAATCAGCCCCAGCATTTT,CASSLQGTSNQPQHF
NA,TRBJ2-5,TRBV29-1,NA,TGCAGCGTTTTTCCTCCAGGAGCCTCCCAAGAGACCCAGTACTTC,CSVFPPGASQETQYF
NA,TRBJ2-7,TRBV5-4,NA,TGTGCCAGCAGCCAGTCGGACGGGGGTAGGGCCTACGAGCAGTACTTC,CASSQSDGGRAYEQYF
NA,TRBJ1-2,TRBV25-1,TRBD1,TGTGCCAGCAGTGAATCAGACAGGGTTAATCTTGGCTACACCTTC,CASSESDRVNLGYTF
NA,TRBJ1-5,TRBV20-1,NA,TGCAGTGCTAGTCCGGGGGGCGGGAATCAGCCCCAGCATTTT,CSASPGGGNQPQHF
NA,TRBJ1-5,TRBV11-2,NA,TGTGCCAGCAGCTTAGTGCAGGGGCCCTTAGGCAATCAGCCCCAGCATTTT,CASSLVQGPLGNQPQHF
NA,TRBJ1-2,TRBV7-2,NA,TGTGCCAGCAGCTTAACGCAGGGCGGTAACTATGGCTACACCTTC,CASSLTQGGNYGYTF